The 25 T cell receptor beta chains reported below all come from one sample, sequenced in a study of T cells after yellow fever vaccination (dated by TCRdb to about 2019). Libraries were prepared through 5' RACE. TCRdb shows the sequencer as Illumina HiSeq 2500. TCRdb's own reprocessing of the public reads used fastp at Q25 and MiXCR and kept productive beta chains. Here each entry gathers all rows of one CDR3 protein and keeps the most common genes and DNA. In all, the sample holds a few hundred thousand distinct CDR3 sequences, and around 6.8% of those were seen once. The ten largest clones represent around 17% of the sample. This specimen's treatment or condition label, interpreted: live attenuated yellow fever vaccine strain. The source material was PBMCs, sampled about 49 days after the first yellow fever vaccination. The receptors originated from a man between 18 and 29 years old who received the YFV17D yellow fever vaccine.

The V and J genes are TRBV12-3 or TRBV12-4 and TRBJ1-1; TRBD1 agrees at 12 bases. CDR3 length: 13 amino acids. The trim removed 8 bases at V and 7 bases at J, leaving 5 bases unmatched. The CDR3 nucleotides read TGTGCCAGCGGGACAGGGGGCTTGGTTGAAGCTTTCTTT. Translation: CASGTGGLVEAFF.

The chain links TRBV19 to TRBJ1-2; D unresolved. Germline V gives CDR1 LNHDA, CDR2 SQIVND (reference sequence). V lost 1 base and J lost 4, with 7 bases in between. CDR3 size: 13 residues. CDR3 in DNA: TGTGCCAGTAGTATAGGACGGACCTATGGCTACACCTTC. It encodes CASSIGRTYGYTF.

This clonotype has a count of ten or more. The chain recombines TRBV6-2 or TRBV6-3 with TRBJ1-5, with D unresolved. Trimming took 6 bases from V and 0 from J, leaving 18 bases between them. CDR3 length: 17 amino acids. Per germline, CDR1 MNHEY and CDR2 SVGEGT. The CDR3: CASSQGNRDYSNQPQHF. CDR3 coding DNA: TGTGCCAGCAGCCAAGGCAACAGAGATTATAGCAATCAGCCCCAGCATTTT.

This clonotype was detected many times. The chain is built from TRBV15 and TRBJ2-3; D is possibly TRBD1 (5 bases). V shed 3 bases and J shed 4 bases, with 8 bases lying between them. Per germline, CDR1 LNHNV and CDR2 YYDKDF (reference sequence). The CDR3 contains 13 residues. CDR3 nucleotides: TGTGCCACCAGCAGTGAAGGGGCAGATACGCAGTATTTT. Protein sequence: CATSSEGADTQYF.

The genes are TRBV28 and TRBJ2-2; possibly TRBD2 for D (6 bases). The germline V and J ends were trimmed by 7 bases and 1 base, with 10 bases remaining between them. This CDR3 is built from 14 residues. Per germline, CDR1 MDHEN and CDR2 SYDVKM. The CDR3 protein is CASMQGGNTGELFF. The CDR3 DNA is TGTGCCAGCATGCAGGGAGGGAACACCGGGGAGCTGTTTTTT.

The chain carries TRBV5-6 and TRBJ2-5, with 8 bases identical to TRBD2. Germline-derived CDR1 and CDR2 are SGHDT and YYEEEE. CDR3 length equals 16 residues. V shed 2 bases, J shed 4 bases, and the junction held 10 bases outside the gene matches. The chain's CDR3 is CASSFLQAGVTETQYF. The CDR3 coding sequence is TGTGCCAGCAGCTTTCTACAAGCGGGGGTTACAGAGACCCAGTACTTC. The complete variable domain, with remaining parts taken from reference TRBV5-6 and TRBJ2-5, reads DAGVTQSPTHLIKTRGQQVTLRCSPKSGHDTVSWYQQALGQGPQFIFQYYEEEERQRGNFPDRFSGHQFPNYSSELNVNALLLGDSALYLCASSFLQAGVTETQYFGPGTRLLVL.

This clonotype was detected ten times or more. V is TRBV5-1 and J is TRBJ1-1, with 7 bases matching TRBD1. This CDR3 comprises 15 residues. CDR1 SGHRS and CDR2 YFSETQ come from the germline V gene. The trim removed 4 bases at V and 6 bases at J, leaving 12 bases unmatched. CDR3 coding DNA: TGCGCCAGCAGCCCCGGGACAGCTAGTGTGGCTGAAGCTTTCTTT. Translation gives CASSPGTASVAEAFF.

The chain joins TRBV12-3 or TRBV12-4 to TRBJ2-2; D may be TRBD2 (6 bases). The CDR3 extends over 15 amino acids. Deletions cut 6 bases from V and 3 bases from J, with 14 bases between. This chain's CDR3 is CASRKVGGDTGELFF. The CDR3 bases are TGTGCCAGCAGAAAAGTGGGAGGAGACACCGGGGAGCTGTTTTTT.

This clonotype was seen only a few times. The chain recombines TRBV5-5 with TRBJ2-3, with D unresolved. CDR3 length equals 13 residues. The V end was cut by 4 bases, the J end by 6 bases, with 12 bases between. Per germline, CDR1 SGHKS and CDR2 YYEKEE (reference sequence). CDR3 DNA: TGTGCCAGCAGCCAACTCCCTAGTGATACGCAGTATTTT. This encodes CASSQLPSDTQYF.

This clonotype was detected a few times. The V call is TRBV7-2, the J call TRBJ1-5; maybe TRBD1 (5 bases). Germline V gene lookup returns CDR1 SGHTA and CDR2 FQGNSA. The CDR3 spans 13 residues. V lost 4 bases and J 7 bases, leaving 11 bases between the germline ends. The CDR3 spells CASSYGGEQPQHF. The CDR3, as DNA: TGTGCCAGCAGCTACGGGGGGGAGCAGCCCCAGCATTTT.

The genes are TRBV7-8 and TRBJ1-4; weak D call: TRBD1 (5 bases). The length of the CDR3 is 16 residues. Germline V lookup: CDR1 SGHVS, CDR2 FQNEAQ. The ends were cut back, 1 base at V and 7 bases at J, with 16 bases in the middle. The CDR3 spells CASSLESGRGSEKLFF. Here the CDR3 DNA reads TGTGCCAGCAGCTTAGAGTCGGGTAGGGGAAGTGAAAAACTGTTTTTT.

This chain connects TRBV7-2 to TRBJ2-3; D is possibly TRBD2 (6 bases). Germline V gives CDR1 SGHTA, CDR2 FQGNSA. This CDR3 has 17 residues. Trimming stripped 5 bases from V and 1 base from J, with 19 bases between. CDR3 nucleotide sequence: TGTGCCAGCAGCCCGGAAGTGGATCCGGGGGGCACAGATACGCAGTATTTT. Translation: CASSPEVDPGGTDTQYF.

The chain employs TRBV4-3 and TRBJ2-5; tentative D call: TRBD2 (5 bases). Per the germline V gene, CDR1 is LGHNA and CDR2 is YSLEER. V lost 1 base and J lost 6, with 9 bases in between. This CDR3 contains 13 residues. The CDR3 DNA reads TGCGCCAGCAGCCAAGGGGAGCAACAGACCCAGTACTTC. Protein: CASSQGEQQTQYF.

This clonotype was seen more than once but under ten times. The V gene is TRBV7-9, the J gene TRBJ1-2; weak D call: TRBD1 (5 bases). Trimming left V 5 bases short and J 6 bases short, with 13 bases between. Germline V gene sequence: CDR1 SEHNR, CDR2 FQNEAQ (reference sequence). The CDR3 is 13 residues long. The CDR3 reads CASSQEGLDGYTF. CDR3 nucleotide sequence: TGTGCCAGCAGCCAGGAGGGGTTGGATGGCTACACCTTC.

In its sample, this clonotype was seen many times. The rearrangement joins TRBV7-2 to TRBJ2-3; 15 bases fit TRBD2. Germline V CDR1 and CDR2: SGHTA, FQGNSA. Trimming removed 3 bases from V and 7 bases from J; junction bases left unmatched: 2. The CDR3 length is 15 residues. In DNA, the CDR3 is TGTGCCAGCAGCTTGGGACTAGCGGGGGGTAATACGCAGTATTTT. Its protein is CASSLGLAGGNTQYF. The entire variable domain, with the rest obtained from reference TRBV7-2 and TRBJ2-3, is as follows: GAGVSQSPSNKVTEKGKDVELRCDPISGHTALYWYRQSLGQGLEFLIYFQGNSAPDKSGLPSDRFSAERTGGSVSTLTIQRTQQEDSAVYLCASSLGLAGGNTQYFGPGTRLTVL.

This clonotype was seen only a few times. The chain is built from TRBV20-1 and TRBJ2-7; no firm D call. The V gene's germline CDR1 is DFQATT and CDR2 SNEGSKA (reference sequence). The CDR3 is 15 amino acids. Trimming took 3 bases from V and 0 from J, leaving 15 bases between them. The CDR3 region has the DNA TGCAGTGCTAGCCCTTCCAGGTCCTACTCCTACGAGCAGTACGTC. It translates to CSASPSRSYSYEQYV.

This clonotype has just a few counts. The germline gene is not matched at one end of the junction; a read error may be the cause. The J gene is TRBJ2-7, the V gene TRBV5-1, with a weak D call TRBD2 (7 bases). Germline lookup yields CDR1 SGHRS and CDR2 YFSETQ. The CDR3 is 12 residues long. The CDR3 nucleotides read TGCGCCAGCAGCCTGGTGGGGGGGGCCGAACACTTC. Amino acid sequence: CASSLVGGAEHF.

The CDR3 loop is CASSSSRAGYGYTF. CDR3 DNA: TGTGCCAGTAGTAGCTCTCGAGCGGGTTATGGCTACACCTTC. The chain is built from TRBV19 and TRBJ1-2; D is uncertain. Germline-derived CDR1 and CDR2 are LNHDA and SQIVND (reference sequence). V lost 4 bases, J lost 5 bases, and 14 bases lay in between. The CDR3 loop spans 14 amino acids.

This chain links TRBV2 with TRBJ2-5; no firm D call. Trimming shortened V by 5 bases and J by 5 bases, and 18 bases separated the two germline ends. The germline gives CDR1 SNHLY, CDR2 FYNNEI. CDR3 length: 15 residues. The CDR3 nucleotides are TGTGCCAGCAGTCCTGGCCCCTCCACTGCGGAGACCCAGTACTTC. It is translated as CASSPGPSTAETQYF.

This clonotype has at least ten counts. The rearrangement uses TRBV4-1 and TRBJ2-1; D is ambiguous. This CDR3 has 15 residues. V lost 1 base to trimming and J lost 0 bases, with 7 bases between them. Per germline, CDR1 MGHRA and CDR2 YSYEKL. In nucleotides, the CDR3 is TGCGCCAGCAGCCAAGTCCAGAGCTCCTACAATGAGCAGTTCTTC. Translated: CASSQVQSSYNEQFF.

A remark on this clonotype: The junction shows a germline mismatch at one end, possibly a read error. The J gene is TRBJ2-1, the V gene TRBV4-3, with a tentative D call TRBD1 (7 bases). Germline V gives CDR1 LGHNA, CDR2 YSLEER. The CDR3 has 16 residues. The CDR3 loop reads CASSLLFQGGFDELFF. The CDR3 region has the DNA TGCGCCAGCAGCCTATTGTTCCAGGGGGGTTTCGATGAGCTGTTCTTC.

The chain recombines TRBV4-1 with TRBJ2-7; a weak D match, TRBD1 (6 bases). V dropped 8 bases and J dropped 4 bases, with 21 bases sitting between them. The CDR3 runs 15 residues. Germline lookup yields CDR1 MGHRA and CDR2 YSYEKL. The chain's CDR3 is CASYPGHNRDYEQYV. The CDR3 bases are TGCGCCAGCTACCCGGGACACAACAGAGATTACGAGCAGTACGTC.

J is TRBJ1-2 and V is TRBV7-8; D may be TRBD1 (5 bases). Germline V CDR1 and CDR2: SGHVS, FQNEAQ. There are 16 residues in the CDR3. The germline V and J ends were trimmed by 3 bases and 0 bases, with 14 bases remaining between them. CDR3 DNA sequence: TGTGCCAGCAGCTTGCAGGGAGTTCAAGCTAACTATGGCTACACCTTC. Encoded protein: CASSLQGVQANYGYTF. Using reference TRBV7-8 and TRBJ1-2 for the parts outside the CDR3, the full variable domain is GAGVSQSPRYKVAKRGQDVALRCDPISGHVSLFWYQQALGQGPEFLTYFQNEAQLDKSGLPSDRFFAERPEGSVSTLKIQRTQQEDSAVYLCASSLQGVQANYGYTFGSGTRLTVV.

This clonotype was seen more than once but under ten times. The chain recombines TRBV7-2 with TRBJ1-2; D may be TRBD1 (5 bases). Trimming pared 4 bases from V and 4 bases from J, leaving 13 bases between. Germline assignment: CDR1 SGHTA and CDR2 FQGNSA. CDR3 length equals 14 residues. CDR3 protein: CASSSTGGVYGYTF. DNA of the CDR3: TGTGCCAGCAGCTCCACGGGGGGGGTCTATGGCTACACCTTC. Complete variable domain (other parts from reference TRBV7-2 and TRBJ1-2): GAGVSQSPSNKVTEKGKDVELRCDPISGHTALYWYRQSLGQGLEFLIYFQGNSAPDKSGLPSDRFSAERTGGSVSTLTIQRTQQEDSAVYLCASSSTGGVYGYTFGSGTRLTVV.

The chain uses TRBV5-6 and TRBJ1-2, with 9 positions matching TRBD1. The V gene end was trimmed by 3 bases and the J gene end by 3 bases; junction bases not matched to a gene: 9. The CDR3 has 16 residues. Germline V gene data show CDR1 as SGHDT and CDR2 as YYEEEE. In DNA form, the CDR3 reads TGTGCCAGCAGCTCGGGGGGACAGGGCGGATACTATGGCTACACCTTC. Translation: CASSSGGQGGYYGYTF.